The 4 T cell receptor beta chains below were found in one sample sequenced in a study of shared clonotypes between healthy human individuals. Selected positively for CCR7 and CD45RO-negative, naive CD8 cells excluded terminally differentiated effector memory CD45RA+ cells. Using immunoSEQ multiplex PCR, the repertoire was profiled, and TCRdb retains in-frame clones only, with some absent. The profile shows about 2,100,000 clones, about 92% of them singletons. Sequenced sample: naive CD8+ T cells from PBMCs. The receptors were sampled from a man aged 18 to 29 in good health. Some clones in this sample may be carry-over from other donors' samples.

The chain employs TRBV7-8 and TRBJ2-7; D is unclear. V dropped 5 bases and J dropped 3 bases, with 5 bases sitting between them. The CDR3 is 11 amino acids. CDR1 SGHVS and CDR2 FQNEAQ come from the germline V gene. As DNA, the CDR3 is TGTGCCAGCAGCCGGAGCTACGAGCAGTACTTC. Protein: CASSRSYEQYF.

This clone was counted a single time. V is TRBV6-9 and J is TRBJ2-7; 8 nucleotides align to TRBD1. Per germline, CDR1 MNHGY and CDR2 SVAAGI. The CDR3 is made up of 20 amino acids. With V trimmed by 4 bases and J by 5 bases, 25 bases remained unmatched. The CDR3 sequence is CASSLTIRITDRGRMDEQYF. In DNA, the CDR3 is TGTGCCAGCAGTTTAACTATTCGTATAACTGACAGGGGAAGGATGGACGAGCAGTACTTC.

The chain links TRBV5-1 to TRBJ1-1; 8 nucleotides line up with TRBD1. After removal of 0 bases from V and 6 bases from J, the junction contained 13 bases not matched to a gene. CDR3 length: 17 amino acids. Germline values: CDR1 SGHRS, CDR2 YFSETQ. The DNA for the CDR3 is TGCGCCAGCAGCTTGGGTACAGGGGGGATTGGGATCCCTGAAGCTTTCTTT. Translating it yields CASSLGTGGIGIPEAFF.

The chain links TRBV4-3 to TRBJ1-1; TRBD1 aligns across 10 bases. The CDR3 is 14 residues long. Germline values: CDR1 LGHNA, CDR2 YSLEER. The V and J ends lost 6 bases and 5 bases, in that order; junction bases with no gene match: 6. In nucleotides, the CDR3 is TGCGCCAGCAGTCAGTGGACAGGGGGTACTGAAGCTTTCTTT. Translated: CASSQWTGGTEAFF.